This T cell receptor beta chain emerged from a study of tumor and adjacent non-tumor tissue in lung cancer. Study-wide background: Samples averaged about 4.3 million productive TCRbeta reads each. Study-wide points: Compared with tumor, normal lung showed significantly lower TCR diversity.

No cell sorting was done before RNA was extracted from the tissue. Three rounds of nested PCR, following a modified ARM-PCR protocol, produced the TCRbeta library. TCRdb re-derived calls from the multiplex PCR reads in MiXCR, one entry per CDR3 protein. Here the sample spans fewer than 85,000 distinct CDR3 sequences, approximately 73% being singletons. Trimming left V 1 base short and J 10 bases short, with 13 bases between. The germline CDR1 and CDR2 sequences are MNHNS and SASEGT. The CDR3 covers 13 residues. Points on this clonotype: Its specificity is not known. The CDR3 does not end in the conserved phenylalanine or tryptophan, so this is likely a read error.

The clonotype was recovered from a man aged 55-75 years with non-small cell lung cancer. The material sequenced was lung tumor tissue. J is TRBJ2-5 and V is TRBV6-1; D may match TRBD1 or TRBD2 (5 bases each). The CDR3 loop reads CASSEVGWGSQYL. The CDR3 DNA is TGTGCCAGCAGTGAAGTGGGTTGGGGGAGCCAGTACTTA.